This T cell receptor (beta chain) came from a study of identifying expanded T cells in peripheral blood. Measured with immunoSEQ multiplex PCR; TCRdb has only the in-frame clones, and not every one. The repertoire includes around 56,000 clones, around 81% of them detected once, and about 15% sits in the top ten. Germline CDR1 is ENHRY and CDR2 is SYGVKD. There are 15 residues in the CDR3. Between the trimmed V and J ends, which lost 0 bases and 6 bases, there was a span of 14 bases. Input material: blood. The chain recombines TRBV10-3 with TRBJ1-2; D gene uncertain. The receptor was isolated from a person aged 18-70 years in good health. The CDR3 reads CAISESGYATDGYTF. CDR3 sequence (DNA): TGTGCCATCAGTGAGTCAGGGTACGCTACCGATGGCTACACCTTC.